This entry lists 18 T cell receptor beta chains sequenced from one sample in a study of T cell changes during pregnancy in multiple sclerosis. The assay was immunoSEQ multiplex PCR, and TCRdb's table has in-frame clones only and misses some. The sample shows some 54,000 clones, 94% of them seen only once. Sequencing was performed on CD8+ T cells from peripheral blood mononuclear cells, taken in the third trimester of pregnancy. These receptors were collected from a female donor with multiple sclerosis, enrolled in a pregnancy study.

The J gene is TRBJ2-2, the V gene TRBV10-2; D may be TRBD1 (6 bases). CDR1 and CDR2 (germline): WSHSY, SAAADI. V lost 4 bases and J 3 bases, leaving 15 bases between the germline ends. The CDR3 totals 16 residues. The CDR3 DNA is TGCGCCAGCAGTGGGATCAGGGGATCATACACCGGGGAGCTGTTTTTT. Its translation is CASSGIRGSYTGELFF.

By frequency in the sample, this clone is medium-sized (0.01 to 0.1%). This rearrangement joins TRBV6-1 to TRBJ1-1; D might be TRBD1 (5 bases). Germline V gene sequence: CDR1 MNHNS, CDR2 SASEGT. The CDR3 sequence is 16 residues long. The V end lost 0 bases, the J end lost 7 bases, and 18 bases lay between the germline ends. CDR3 amino acids: CASSEAVGAQGDEAFF. In DNA form, the CDR3 reads TGTGCCAGCAGTGAAGCCGTAGGGGCGCAAGGGGATGAAGCTTTCTTT.

The chain combines TRBV4-1 with TRBJ2-5; the match to TRBD1 covers 9 bases. The CDR3 runs to 18 residues. Germline V gene sequence: CDR1 MGHRA, CDR2 YSYEKL. V dropped 1 base and J dropped 7; count of bases not matched to a gene: 16. CDR3 DNA: TGCGCCAGCAGCCAAGCCCGTGGGGGGACAGGGTTCTATGGGACCCAGTACTTC. Protein product: CASSQARGGTGFYGTQYF.

V usage is TRBV5-6 and J usage is TRBJ2-7, with 10 bases matching TRBD1. V lost 3 bases, J lost 6 bases, and 6 bases stayed unmatched. Germline V gene lookup returns CDR1 SGHDT and CDR2 YYEEEE. The CDR3 is 14 residues long. The CDR3 reads CASSWGQGIGEQYF. As DNA, the CDR3 is TGTGCCAGCAGCTGGGGACAGGGGATCGGCGAGCAGTACTTC.

The chain couples TRBV7-9 to TRBJ2-5; 11 positions match TRBD2. The germline V gene has CDR1 SEHNR and CDR2 FQNEAQ (reference sequence). V lost 3 bases to trimming and J lost 3 bases; unmatched junction nucleotides: 12. This CDR3 has 18 residues. CDR3 protein: CASSFPSSGRFLEETQYF. CDR3 DNA: TGTGCCAGCAGCTTCCCCTCTAGCGGGAGGTTTTTGGAAGAGACCCAGTACTTC.

In nucleotides, the CDR3 is TGTGCCAGCAGCACATGGGACAGGGGGAACACTGAAGCTTTCTTT. It specifies CASSTWDRGNTEAFF. The rearrangement uses TRBV13 and TRBJ1-1, with TRBD1 identical over 10 bases. The CDR3 extends over 15 amino acids. Looked up from germline, CDR1 is PRHDT and CDR2 is FYEKMQ (reference sequence). V lost 5 bases to trimming and J lost 1 base; unmatched junction nucleotides: 4.

V is TRBV6-5 and J is TRBJ1-2; 7 positions agree with TRBD1. This CDR3 is 15 amino acids long. Losses at the gene ends were 7 bases for V and 6 bases for J; bases not matched to a gene: 14. The V gene's germline CDR1 is MNHEY and CDR2 SVGAGI. The CDR3 here is CASKYRGKGAHGYTF. In DNA, the CDR3 is TGTGCCAGCAAGTACCGGGGAAAGGGGGCCCATGGCTACACCTTC.

On this clone: It is unclear where the CDR3 begins or ends on the DNA, so no DNA is shown, and the CDR3 is as TCRdb lists it. The chain joins TRBV10-2 to TRBJ2-1; the D segment call TRBD2 is taken from the table without a DNA check. The CDR3 spans 18 amino acids, including both terminal residues. The germline CDR1 and CDR2 sequences are WSHSY and SAAADI. CDR3 amino acids: CASSEYVGLAATYNEQFF.

This chain connects TRBV15 to TRBJ1-5; 7 positions agree with TRBD1. Unmatched junction bases numbered 6, after V lost 0 bases and J lost 1 base. Germline CDR1 reads LNHNV; CDR2 reads YYDKDF (reference sequence). The CDR3 runs 17 residues. CDR3 sequence: CATSRDIDRVSNQPQHF. The CDR3 DNA follows: TGTGCCACCAGCAGAGATATCGACAGGGTCAGCAATCAGCCCCAGCATTTT.

This CDR3 reads CASSSRTSAYSYNEQFF. CDR3 in DNA: TGTGCCAGCAGCTCCCGGACTAGCGCCTACTCCTACAATGAGCAGTTCTTC. This chain joins TRBV11-2 and TRBJ2-1; TRBD2 aligns across 9 bases. Looked up from germline, CDR1 is SGHAT and CDR2 is FQNNGV. The CDR3 sequence is 17 residues long. V was pared by 4 bases and J by 0 bases, with 7 bases of the junction left unmatched.

The chain couples TRBV7-3 to TRBJ2-1; D may be TRBD2 (6 bases). Per the germline V gene, CDR1 is SGHTA and CDR2 is FQGTGA. The CDR3 covers 12 residues. V was shortened by 1 base and J by 8 bases, with 6 bases between the two germline ends. Here the CDR3 reads CASSLSGDEQFF. The CDR3, as DNA: TGTGCCAGCAGCTTAAGCGGGGATGAGCAGTTCTTC.

The V gene is TRBV7-6, the J gene TRBJ2-1; D unresolved. In germline, CDR1 is SGHVS, CDR2 FNYEAQ. The CDR3 totals 14 residues. V was trimmed by 8 bases and J by 9 bases, leaving 20 bases between them. The CDR3 DNA is TGTGCCAGCTGTCGAGGTCCTCCTCTCAGTGAGCAGTTCTTC. Protein product: CASCRGPPLSEQFF.

The CDR3 here is CASTAKDSSLETQYF. CDR3 bases: TGTGCCAGCACCGCCAAGGACTCCTCCCTGGAGACCCAGTACTTC. The rearrangement uses TRBV21-1 and TRBJ2-5; the table gives TRBD2 as D, unverified against the DNA. TRBV21-1 is an annotated pseudogene. This CDR3 spans 15 amino acids.

The chain combines TRBV10-1 with TRBJ2-7; 9 bases are shared with TRBD2. J lost 2 bases, V lost 3 bases, and 8 bases had no gene match. The CDR3 contains 16 residues. Germline V gene sequence: CDR1 WNHNN, CDR2 SYGVQD (reference sequence). The CDR3 DNA reads TGCGCCAGCAGTGATCCACCGGGACTAGCAACCTACGAGCAGTACTTC. Residues: CASSDPPGLATYEQYF.

The CDR3 protein is CASSRTRTGHEQYF. CDR3 sequence (DNA): TGTGCCAGCAGCCGGACCAGAACAGGGCACGAGCAGTACTTC. This chain links TRBV27 with TRBJ2-7; tentatively, D is TRBD1 (6 bases). Trimming pared 6 bases from V and 5 bases from J, leaving 17 bases between. Germline V CDR1 and CDR2: MNHEY, SMNVEV (reference sequence). This CDR3 contains 14 residues.

This chain uses TRBV5-4 with TRBJ2-1; TRBD1 agrees at 8 bases. The CDR3 runs 13 residues. The V gene end was trimmed by 2 bases and the J gene end by 7 bases; junction bases not matched to a gene: 2. CDR1 SGHNT and CDR2 YYREEE come from the germline V gene (reference sequence). As DNA, the CDR3 is TGTGCCAGCAGCTTCAGACAGGGGAATGAGCAGTTCTTC. This codes for CASSFRQGNEQFF.

The CDR3 DNA is TGTGCCAGCAGTTCTCCCGTATTAGCGGGATTCTCCTACAATGAGCAGTTCTTC. Protein product: CASSSPVLAGFSYNEQFF. This chain links TRBV11-1 with TRBJ2-1; 8 nucleotides match TRBD2. CDR3 size: 18 residues. V shed 6 bases, J shed 0 bases, and the junction held 13 bases outside the gene matches. CDR1 and CDR2 from the germline V gene are SGHAT and FQDESV (reference sequence).

The chain employs TRBV27 and TRBJ2-7; 13 bases map to TRBD2. The CDR3 is 14 residues long. V trimming: 10 bases; J trimming: 3 bases; junction bases outside the gene matches: 6. Germline CDR1 and CDR2: MNHEY and SMNVEV (reference sequence). The CDR3 DNA reads TGTGCCACCTCACTAGCGGGAGGGTTCTACGAGCAGTACTTC. It codes for CATSLAGGFYEQYF.